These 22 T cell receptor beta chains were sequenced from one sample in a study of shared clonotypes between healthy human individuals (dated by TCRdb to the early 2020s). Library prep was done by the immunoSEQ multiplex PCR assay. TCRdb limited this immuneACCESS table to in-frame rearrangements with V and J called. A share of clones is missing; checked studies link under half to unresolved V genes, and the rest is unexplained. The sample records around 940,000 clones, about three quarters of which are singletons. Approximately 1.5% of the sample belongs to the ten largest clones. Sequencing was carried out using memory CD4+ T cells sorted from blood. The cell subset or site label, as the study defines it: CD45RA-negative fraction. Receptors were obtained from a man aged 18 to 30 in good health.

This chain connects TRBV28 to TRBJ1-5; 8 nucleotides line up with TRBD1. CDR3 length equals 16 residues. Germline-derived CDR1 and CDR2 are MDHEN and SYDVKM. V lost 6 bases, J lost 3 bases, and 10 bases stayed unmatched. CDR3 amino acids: CASSVYRDRNNQPQHF. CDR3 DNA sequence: TGTGCCAGCAGCGTATACCGGGACAGGAACAATCAGCCCCAGCATTTT.

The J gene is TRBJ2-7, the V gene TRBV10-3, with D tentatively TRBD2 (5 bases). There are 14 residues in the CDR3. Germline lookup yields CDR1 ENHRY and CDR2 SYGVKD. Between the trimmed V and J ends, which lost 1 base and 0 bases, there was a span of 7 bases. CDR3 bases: TGTGCCATCAGTGAGTACGCGGGCTCCTACGAGCAGTACTTC. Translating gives CAISEYAGSYEQYF.

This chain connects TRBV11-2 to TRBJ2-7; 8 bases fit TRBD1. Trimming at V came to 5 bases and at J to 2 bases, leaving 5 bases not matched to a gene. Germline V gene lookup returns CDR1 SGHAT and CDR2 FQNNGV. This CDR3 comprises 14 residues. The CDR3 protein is CASSLGQGTYEQYF. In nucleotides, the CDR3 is TGTGCCAGCAGCCTTGGACAGGGAACCTACGAGCAGTACTTC.

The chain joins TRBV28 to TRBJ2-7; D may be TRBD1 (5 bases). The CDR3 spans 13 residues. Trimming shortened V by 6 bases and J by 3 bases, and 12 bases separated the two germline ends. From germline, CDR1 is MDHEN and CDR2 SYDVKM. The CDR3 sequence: CASREQASYEQYF. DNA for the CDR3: TGTGCCAGCAGGGAACAGGCGAGCTACGAGCAGTACTTC.

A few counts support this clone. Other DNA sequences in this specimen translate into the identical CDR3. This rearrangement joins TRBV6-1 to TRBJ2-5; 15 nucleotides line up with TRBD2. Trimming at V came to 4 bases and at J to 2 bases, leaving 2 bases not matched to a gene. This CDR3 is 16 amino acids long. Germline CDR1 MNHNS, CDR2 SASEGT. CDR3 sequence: CASSAGLAGGQETQYF. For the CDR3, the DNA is TGTGCCAGCAGTGCCGGACTAGCGGGAGGGCAAGAGACCCAGTACTTC.

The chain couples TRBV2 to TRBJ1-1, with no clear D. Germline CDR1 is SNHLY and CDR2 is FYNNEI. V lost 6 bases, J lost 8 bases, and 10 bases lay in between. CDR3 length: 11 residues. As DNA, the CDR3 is TGTGCCAGCAGCCGTACATCCGAAGCTTTCTTT. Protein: CASSRTSEAFF.

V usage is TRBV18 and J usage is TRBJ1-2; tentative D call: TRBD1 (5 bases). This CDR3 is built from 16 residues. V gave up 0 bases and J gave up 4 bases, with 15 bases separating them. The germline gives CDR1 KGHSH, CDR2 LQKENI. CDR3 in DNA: TGTGCCAGCTCACCACCCTTATCAGGGTTTAGCTATGGCTACACCTTC. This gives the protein CASSPPLSGFSYGYTF.

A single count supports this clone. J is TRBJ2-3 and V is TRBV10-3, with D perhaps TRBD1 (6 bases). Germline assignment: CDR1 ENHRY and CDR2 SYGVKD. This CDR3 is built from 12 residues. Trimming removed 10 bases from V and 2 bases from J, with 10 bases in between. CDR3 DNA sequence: TGTGCCAGCAGGGGTTACACAGATACGCAGTATTTT. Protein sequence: CASRGYTDTQYF.

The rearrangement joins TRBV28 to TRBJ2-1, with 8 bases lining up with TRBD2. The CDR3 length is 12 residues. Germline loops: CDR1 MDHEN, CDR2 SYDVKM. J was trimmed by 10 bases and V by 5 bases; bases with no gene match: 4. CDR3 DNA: TGTGCCAGCAGTCTCCGGACTAGCGAGCAGTTCTTC. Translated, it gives CASSLRTSEQFF.

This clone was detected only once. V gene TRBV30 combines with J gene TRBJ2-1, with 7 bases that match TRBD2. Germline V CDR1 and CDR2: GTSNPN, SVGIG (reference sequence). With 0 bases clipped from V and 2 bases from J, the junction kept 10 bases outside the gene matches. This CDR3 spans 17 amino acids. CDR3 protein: CAWSVRSSGTTYNEQFF. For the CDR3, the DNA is TGTGCCTGGAGTGTAAGGTCAAGTGGGACTACCTACAATGAGCAGTTCTTC. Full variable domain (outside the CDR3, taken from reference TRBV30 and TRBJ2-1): SQTIHQWPATLVQPVGSPLSLECTVEGTSNPNLYWYRQAAGRGLQLLFYSVGIGQISSEVPQNLSASRPQDRQFILSSKKLLLSDSGFYLCAWSVRSSGTTYNEQFFGPGTRLTVL.

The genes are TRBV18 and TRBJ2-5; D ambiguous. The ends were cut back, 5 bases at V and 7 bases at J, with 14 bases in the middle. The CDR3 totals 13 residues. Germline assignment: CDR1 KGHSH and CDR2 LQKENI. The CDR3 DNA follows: TGTGCCAGCTCATACAACCCAGACGCGACCCAGTACTTC. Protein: CASSYNPDATQYF.

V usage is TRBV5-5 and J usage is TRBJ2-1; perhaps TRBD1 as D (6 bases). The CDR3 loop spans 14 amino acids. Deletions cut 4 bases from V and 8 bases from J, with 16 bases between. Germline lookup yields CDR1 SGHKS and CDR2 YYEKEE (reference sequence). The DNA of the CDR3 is TGTGCCAGCAGCCAAGACACAGGGCGCGATGAGCAGTTCTTC. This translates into CASSQDTGRDEQFF.

CDR3 DNA sequence: TGTGCCAGCAGTTTCAGCGGGGGAGGCTCCTACGAGCAGTACTTC. This sequence encodes CASSFSGGGSYEQYF. The chain couples TRBV2 to TRBJ2-7, with TRBD2 matching over 8 bases. The germline V gene encodes CDR1 SNHLY and CDR2 FYNNEI. This CDR3 has 15 residues. J lost 0 bases, V lost 5 bases, and 6 bases had no gene match.

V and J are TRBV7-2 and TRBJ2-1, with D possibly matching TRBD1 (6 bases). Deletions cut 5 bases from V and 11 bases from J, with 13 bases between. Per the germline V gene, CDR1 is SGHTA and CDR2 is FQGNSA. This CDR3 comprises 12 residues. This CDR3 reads CASSPTQGQQFF. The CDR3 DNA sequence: TGTGCCAGCAGCCCTACACAGGGCCAGCAGTTCTTC.

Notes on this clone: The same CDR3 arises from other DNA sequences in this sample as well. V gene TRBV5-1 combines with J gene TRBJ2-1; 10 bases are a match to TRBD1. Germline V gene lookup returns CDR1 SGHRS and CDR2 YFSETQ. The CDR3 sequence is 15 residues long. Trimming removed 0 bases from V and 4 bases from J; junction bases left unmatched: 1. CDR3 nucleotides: TGCGCCAGCAGCTTGGGACAGGGGGCTTACAATGAGCAGTTCTTC. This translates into CASSLGQGAYNEQFF.

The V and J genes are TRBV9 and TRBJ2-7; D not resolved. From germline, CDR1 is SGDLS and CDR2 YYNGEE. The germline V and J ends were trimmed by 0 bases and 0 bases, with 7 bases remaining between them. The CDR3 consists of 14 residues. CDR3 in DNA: TGTGCCAGCAGCGTAGAAGTACACTCCTACGAGCAGTACTTC. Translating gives CASSVEVHSYEQYF. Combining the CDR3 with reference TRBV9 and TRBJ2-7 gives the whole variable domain DSGVTQTPKHLITATGQRVTLRCSPRSGDLSVYWYQQSLDQGLQFLIQYYNGEERAKGNILERFSAQQFPDLHSELNLSSLELGDSALYFCASSVEVHSYEQYFGPGTRLTVT.

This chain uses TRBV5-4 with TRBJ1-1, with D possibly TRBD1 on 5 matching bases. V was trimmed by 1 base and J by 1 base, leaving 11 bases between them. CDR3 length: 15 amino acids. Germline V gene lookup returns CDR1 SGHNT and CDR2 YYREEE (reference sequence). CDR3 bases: TGTGCCAGCAGCTTGACAGGAACCGAGAACACTGAAGCTTTCTTT. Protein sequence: CASSLTGTENTEAFF.

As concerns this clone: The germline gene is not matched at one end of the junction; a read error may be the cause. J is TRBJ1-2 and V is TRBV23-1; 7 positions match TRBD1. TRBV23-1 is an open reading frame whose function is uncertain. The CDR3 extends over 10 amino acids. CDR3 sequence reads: CAGRGRGYTF. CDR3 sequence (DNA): TGCGCCGGCAGGGGGAGAGGCTACACCTTC.

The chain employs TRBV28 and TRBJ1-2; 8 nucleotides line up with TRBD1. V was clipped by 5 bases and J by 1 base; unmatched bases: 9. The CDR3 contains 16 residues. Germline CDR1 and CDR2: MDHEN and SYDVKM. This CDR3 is CASSPTPTGVNYGYTF. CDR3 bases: TGTGCCAGCAGTCCCACGCCGACAGGGGTTAACTATGGCTACACCTTC.

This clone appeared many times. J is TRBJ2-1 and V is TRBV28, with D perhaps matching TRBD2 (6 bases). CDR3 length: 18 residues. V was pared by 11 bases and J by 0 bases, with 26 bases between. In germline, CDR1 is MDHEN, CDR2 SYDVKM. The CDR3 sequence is CAYGGDPFLGGSYNEQFF. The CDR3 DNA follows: TGTGCCTACGGAGGGGACCCTTTTTTGGGAGGCTCCTACAATGAGCAGTTCTTC.

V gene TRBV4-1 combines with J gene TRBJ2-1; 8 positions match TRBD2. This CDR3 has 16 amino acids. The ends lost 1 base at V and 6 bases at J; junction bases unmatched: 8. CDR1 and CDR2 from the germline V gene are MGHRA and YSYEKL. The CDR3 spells CASSQVEVAGLNEQFF. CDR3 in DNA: TGCGCCAGCAGCCAAGTCGAGGTAGCGGGGCTCAATGAGCAGTTCTTC.

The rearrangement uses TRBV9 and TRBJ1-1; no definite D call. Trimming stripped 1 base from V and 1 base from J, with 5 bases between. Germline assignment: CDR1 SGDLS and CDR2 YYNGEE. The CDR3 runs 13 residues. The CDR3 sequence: CASSVKENTEAFF. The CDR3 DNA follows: TGTGCCAGCAGCGTAAAAGAGAACACTGAAGCTTTCTTT. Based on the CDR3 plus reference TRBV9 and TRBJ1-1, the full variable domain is DSGVTQTPKHLITATGQRVTLRCSPRSGDLSVYWYQQSLDQGLQFLIQYYNGEERAKGNILERFSAQQFPDLHSELNLSSLELGDSALYFCASSVKENTEAFFGQGTRLTVV.